The clone carrying this T cell receptor beta chain appeared once. The V gene's germline CDR1 is MNHNY and CDR2 SVGAGI (reference sequence). This CDR3 has 14 amino acids. With 5 bases removed from V and 0 bases from J, the gap between germline ends came to 10 bases. The sample is drawn from a study of blood T cell repertoires in COVID-19. The wider study: Sources were T cells, B-cell-depleted T cells, or PBMCs; the material itself was cDNA or gDNA.

Repertoires were generated with immunoSEQ multiplex PCR, while TCRdb's copy carries only in-frame clones and drops some. Of about 490,000 clones in the sample, over 75% are singletons; the top ten hold approximately 3.4%. The rearrangement joins TRBV6-6 to TRBJ1-1, with a weak D call TRBD1 (6 bases). The receptor's source is a human donor in a cohort sampled during active COVID-19. The material sequenced was peripheral blood. This chain's CDR3 is CASSRQVMNTEAFF. Written as DNA, the CDR3 is TGTGCCAGCAGTCGACAGGTCATGAACACTGAAGCTTTCTTT.